These 3 T cell receptor beta chains originate from one sample sequenced in a study of control samples from healthy donors and cancer patients. The data were produced by immunoSEQ multiplex PCR, yet TCRdb's version contains in-frame clones alone and is incomplete. The table shows over 100,000 clones, with more than 90% occurring only once. The sequencing input was blood. The receptors stem from a man aged 18-30 years in good health.

The chain uses TRBV19 and TRBJ1-2; D remains ambiguous. CDR1 LNHDA and CDR2 SQIVND come from the germline V gene (reference sequence). The V end was cut by 6 bases, the J end by 1 base, with 12 bases between. The CDR3 contains 14 residues. CDR3 sequence (DNA): TGTGCCAGTAGCCTATCGGTGGTTAACTATGGCTACACCTTC. Amino acids: CASSLSVVNYGYTF. Full variable domain (rest looked up from reference TRBV19 and TRBJ1-2): DGGITQSPKYLFRKEGQNVTLSCEQNLNHDAMYWYRQDPGQGLRLIYYSQIVNDFQKGDIAEGYSVSREKKESFPLTVTSAQKNPTAFYLCASSLSVVNYGYTFGSGTRLTVV.

The chain couples TRBV19 to TRBJ2-5; a weak D match, TRBD1 (6 bases). This CDR3 has 15 residues. Germline V CDR1 and CDR2: LNHDA, SQIVND (reference sequence). With 3 bases removed from V and 4 bases from J, the gap between germline ends came to 15 bases. The CDR3 region is CASSIFGTPPETQYF. The CDR3 DNA is TGTGCCAGTAGTATCTTCGGGACACCGCCAGAGACCCAGTACTTC.

This sequence joins TRBV6-1 and TRBJ1-4; D not certain. The CDR3 sequence is 16 residues long. Germline CDR1 and CDR2: MNHNS and SASEGT. Trimming removed 2 bases from V and 6 bases from J, with 16 bases in between. This CDR3 is CASSEQHGAVDEKLFF. As DNA, the CDR3 is TGTGCCAGCAGTGAACAGCATGGAGCGGTGGATGAAAAACTGTTTTTT.